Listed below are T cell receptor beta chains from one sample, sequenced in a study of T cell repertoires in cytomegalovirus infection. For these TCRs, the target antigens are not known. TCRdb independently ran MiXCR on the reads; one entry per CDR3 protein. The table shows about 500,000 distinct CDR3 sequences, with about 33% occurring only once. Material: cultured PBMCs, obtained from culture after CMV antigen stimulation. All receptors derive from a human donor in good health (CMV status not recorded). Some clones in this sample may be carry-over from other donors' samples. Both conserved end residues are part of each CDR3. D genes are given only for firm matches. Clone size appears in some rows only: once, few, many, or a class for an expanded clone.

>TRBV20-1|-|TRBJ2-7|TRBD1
CSATTGGSRYEQYF
TGCAGTGCTACCACAGGGGGCAGCAGGTACGAGCAGTACTTC
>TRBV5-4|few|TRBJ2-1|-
CASSFGSFQLPNEQFF
TGTGCCAGCAGCTTTGGGTCGTTCCAGCTTCCCAATGAGCAGTTCTTC
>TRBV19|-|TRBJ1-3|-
CASTGLLSSGNTIYF
TGTGCCAGTACCGGACTTCTGAGCTCTGGAAACACCATATATTTT
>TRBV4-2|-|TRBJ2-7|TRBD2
CASSQDWSGDTYEQYF
TGTGCCAGCAGCCAAGATTGGAGCGGGGATACCTACGAGCAGTACTTC
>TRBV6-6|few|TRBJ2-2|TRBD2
CASSYSPSGRSGELFF
TGTGCCAGCAGTTACTCGCCTAGCGGGAGATCCGGGGAGCTGTTTTTT
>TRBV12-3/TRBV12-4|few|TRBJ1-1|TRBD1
CASRIRDRIPEAFF
TGTGCCAGCAGGATCCGGGACAGGATCCCTGAAGCTTTCTTT
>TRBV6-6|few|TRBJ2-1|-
CASSPLGEQFF
TGTGCCAGCAGTCCCCTTGGTGAGCAGTTCTTC
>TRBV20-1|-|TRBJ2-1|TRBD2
CSARDGGRTSGSGNEQFF
TGCAGTGCTAGAGATGGTGGTAGGACTAGCGGATCCGGCAATGAGCAGTTCTTC
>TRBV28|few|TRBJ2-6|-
CASSSLLRGTGANVLTF
TGTGCCAGCAGTTCACTCCTCCGGGGAACTGGGGCCAACGTCCTGACTTTC
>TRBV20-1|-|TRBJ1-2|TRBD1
CSAPTGDVGGYTF
TGCAGTGCGCCGACAGGGGATGTTGGTGGCTACACCTTC
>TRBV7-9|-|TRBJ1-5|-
CASSFSTGRSRSNQPQHF
TGTGCCAGCAGCTTCTCCACAGGGAGATCGAGGAGCAATCAGCCCCAGCATTTT
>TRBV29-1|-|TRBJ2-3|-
CSVVERPTDTQYF
TGCAGCGTTGTGGAGAGGCCCACAGATACGCAGTATTTT
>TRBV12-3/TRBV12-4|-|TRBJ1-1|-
CASSTLVEAFF
TGTGCCAGCAGCACCTTGGTTGAAGCTTTCTTT
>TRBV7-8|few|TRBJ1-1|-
CASSLTTDSQAFF
TGTGCCAGCAGCTTAACCACTGACAGCCAAGCTTTCTTT
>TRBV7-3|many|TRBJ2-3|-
CASSSIWDWCTDTQYF
TGTGCCAGCAGCTCCATTTGGGACTGGTGCACAGATACGCAGTATTTT
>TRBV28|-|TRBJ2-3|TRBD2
CASSSPTSGAFTDTQYF
TGTGCCAGCAGCTCCCCGACTAGCGGGGCCTTCACAGATACGCAGTATTTT
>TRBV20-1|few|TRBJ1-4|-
CSARDLGQTNEKLFF
TGCAGTGCTAGAGATCTCGGGCAGACTAATGAAAAACTGTTTTTT
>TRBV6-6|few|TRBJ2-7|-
CASREGHNSYEQYF
TGTGCCAGCAGGGAAGGACATAACTCCTACGAGCAGTACTTC
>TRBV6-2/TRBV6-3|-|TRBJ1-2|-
CASSYGGTYGYTF
TGTGCCAGCAGTTATGGTGGAACTTATGGCTACACCTTC
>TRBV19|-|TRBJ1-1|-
CASSSGIVFTEAFF
TGTGCCAGTAGTAGTGGGATCGTCTTCACTGAAGCTTTCTTT
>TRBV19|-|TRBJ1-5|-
CASSIESNQPQHF
TGTGCCAGTAGTATAGAAAGCAATCAGCCCCAGCATTTT
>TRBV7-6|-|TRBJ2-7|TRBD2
CASSRDSSGASSYEQYF
TGTGCCAGCAGCAGAGACTCTAGCGGGGCGAGCTCCTACGAGCAGTACTTC
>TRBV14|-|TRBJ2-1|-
CASSQVKSYAEQFF
TGTGCCAGCAGCCAAGTAAAGAGCTACGCTGAGCAGTTCTTC
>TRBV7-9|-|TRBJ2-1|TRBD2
CASSLNRPGTSGMVDEQFF
TGTGCCAGCAGCCTAAATCGGCCGGGGACTAGCGGGATGGTGGATGAGCAGTTCTTC
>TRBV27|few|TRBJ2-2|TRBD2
CASSPVAGGTGELFF
TGTGCCAGCAGTCCTGTAGCGGGAGGAACCGGGGAGCTGTTTTTT
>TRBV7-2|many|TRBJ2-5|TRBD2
CASSLARGLAGAQETQYF
TGTGCCAGCAGCTTAGCGAGGGGACTAGCGGGGGCACAAGAGACCCAGTACTTC
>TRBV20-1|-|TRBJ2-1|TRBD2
CSAITSGRFNEQFF
TGCAGTGCGATTACTAGCGGGAGATTCAATGAGCAGTTCTTC
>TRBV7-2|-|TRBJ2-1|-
CASSLEAEGGFEQFF
TGTGCCAGCAGCTTAGAAGCGGAAGGGGGATTCGAGCAGTTCTTC
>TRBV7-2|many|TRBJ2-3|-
CASSLPHRPGGDTQYF
TGTGCCAGCAGCTTACCCCACAGGCCAGGCGGAGATACGCAGTATTTT
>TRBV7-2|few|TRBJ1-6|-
CASSLVPAHSSYNSPLHF
TGTGCCAGCAGCTTAGTACCAGCTCACAGCTCCTATAATTCACCCCTCCACTTT
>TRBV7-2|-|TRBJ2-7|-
CASSYQTDYEQYF
TGTGCCAGCAGCTACCAGACAGATTACGAGCAGTACTTC
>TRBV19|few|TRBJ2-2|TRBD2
CASRGAGDPGELFF
TGTGCCAGTAGAGGGGCGGGAGACCCCGGGGAGCTGTTTTTT
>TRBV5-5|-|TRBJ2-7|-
CASSLFVSGPIAYEQYF
TGTGCCAGCAGCTTGTTCGTGTCGGGACCTATTGCGTACGAGCAGTACTTC
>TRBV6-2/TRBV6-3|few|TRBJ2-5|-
CASSYRQGLGAETQYF
TGTGCCAGCAGTTACAGGCAGGGGCTGGGGGCAGAGACCCAGTACTTC
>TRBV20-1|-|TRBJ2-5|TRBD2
CSADSGRAGETQYF
TGCAGTGCTGATAGCGGGAGGGCCGGTGAGACCCAGTACTTC
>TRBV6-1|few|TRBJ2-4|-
CASSPAPGKNIQYF
TGTGCCAGCAGCCCAGCTCCGGGCAAAAACATTCAGTACTTC
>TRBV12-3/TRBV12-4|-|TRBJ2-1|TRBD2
CASRGWTSGRNNEQFF
TGTGCCAGCAGAGGTTGGACTAGCGGGAGGAACAATGAGCAGTTCTTC
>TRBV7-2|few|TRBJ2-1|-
CASSLGFAGSWGQFF
TGTGCCAGCAGCTTAGGATTCGCGGGATCCTGGGGGCAGTTCTTC
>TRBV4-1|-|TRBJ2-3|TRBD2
CASSQAPAGVTDTQYF
TGCGCCAGCAGCCAAGCACCGGCGGGAGTGACAGATACGCAGTATTTT
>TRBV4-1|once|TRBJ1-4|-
CASSPGLLNEKLFF
TGCGCCAGCAGCCCGGGACTGCTTAATGAAAAACTGTTTTTT
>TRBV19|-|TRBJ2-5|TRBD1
CASSTQGVGETQYF
TGTGCCAGTAGTACCCAGGGGGTAGGAGAGACCCAGTACTTC
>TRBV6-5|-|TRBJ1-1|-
CASSYLGMNTEAFF
TGTGCCAGCAGTTACCTGGGCATGAACACTGAAGCTTTCTTT
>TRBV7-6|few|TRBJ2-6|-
CASSVQGRGANVLTF
TGTGCCAGCAGCGTACAGGGTAGGGGGGCCAACGTCCTGACTTTC
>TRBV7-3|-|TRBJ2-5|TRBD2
CASSPISGVARETQYF
TGTGCCAGCAGCCCCATCAGCGGGGTAGCTCGGGAGACCCAGTACTTC
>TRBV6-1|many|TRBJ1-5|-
CASININQPQHF
TGTGCCAGCATTAACATCAATCAGCCCCAGCATTTT
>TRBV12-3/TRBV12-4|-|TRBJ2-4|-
CTSSTAGTKNIQYF
TGTACCAGCAGTACCGCAGGGACCAAAAACATTCAGTACTTC